The entry below describes one T cell receptor (beta chain). The sample originates from a study of blood T cell repertoires in COVID-19. Per the study methods: Estimates of nucleated cell counts were drawn from the amplification of reference gene primers. The assay was immunoSEQ multiplex PCR, and TCRdb's table has in-frame clones only and misses some. That table furnishes V, J and clone size, whereas the DNA furnished D and trimming. This sample yields about 51,000 clones, of which 88% are seen a single time; approximately 2.9% belongs to the top ten. The sample comprised peripheral blood. The TCR sequence derives from a man between 50 and 59 years old with active COVID-19.

CDR3 sequence (DNA): TGTGCCAGCTCACGGGGGGGGGTGAGCACAGATACGCAGTATTTT. As protein: CASSRGGVSTDTQYF. The V and J genes are TRBV18 and TRBJ2-3, with 7 bases aligning to TRBD2. The CDR3 totals 15 residues. Germline values: CDR1 KGHSH, CDR2 LQKENI. The V and J ends lost 4 bases and 0 bases, in that order; junction bases with no gene match: 4. Filled out from reference TRBV18 and TRBJ2-3, the complete variable domain reads NAGVMQNPRHLVRRRGQEARLRCSPMKGHSHVYWYRQLPEEGLKFMVYLQKENIIDESGMPKERFSAEFPKEGPSILRIQQVVRGDSAAYFCASSRGGVSTDTQYFGPGTRLTVL.